Presented here are 28 T cell receptor beta chains from one specimen sequenced in a study of regulatory T cells in long-lasting Graves disease. Noted time point: newly diagnosed GD, antithyroid drugs for less than 3 months. Extracted RNA from PBMCs served as the source of the TCR library. Building of the TCR beta libraries involved iRepertoire HTBI primers and Arm-PCR of CDR3 regions. Using its own MiXCR run on the multiplex PCR reads, TCRdb lists one record per CDR3 protein. The sample carries about 330,000 distinct CDR3 sequences, roughly 16% recorded once. These data were also filed under a second study, of T cells in Graves' hyperthyroidism and ophthalmopathy.

Specimen: peripheral blood mononuclear cells (PBMCs), collected at new diagnosis, from a patient treated with antithyroid drugs. These receptor sequences come from a woman aged 18-29 years with Graves disease.

This clonotype showed up many times. This sequence joins TRBV11-1 and TRBJ2-5; TRBD2 matches 8 bases. The CDR3 has 15 residues. Germline CDR1 SGHAT, CDR2 FQDESV (reference sequence). V was clipped by 5 bases and J by 1 base; unmatched bases: 6. The CDR3 region has the DNA TGTGCCAGCAGCCTTAGCGGGACATTCCAAGAGACCCAGTACTTC. This encodes CASSLSGTFQETQYF.

This chain links TRBV14 with TRBJ1-2, with D maybe TRBD1 (6 bases). The germline V gene has CDR1 SGHDN and CDR2 FVKESK. The CDR3 totals 14 residues. V was clipped by 6 bases and J by 2 bases, with 13 bases between them. The CDR3: CASRPGGTNYGYTF. In DNA, the CDR3 is TGTGCCAGCAGACCGGGAGGGACAAACTATGGCTACACCTTC.

A note on this clonotype: This could be a read error, since a much larger clone is one nucleotide away. CDR3 protein: CASSPGTSGEQFF. DNA for the CDR3: TGTGCCAGCAGCCCCGGGACTAGCGGTGAGCAGTTCTTC. J is TRBJ2-1 and V is TRBV11-2; 11 bases are shared with TRBD2. CDR1 and CDR2 (germline): SGHAT, FQNNGV. The CDR3 is made up of 13 amino acids. The ends lost 5 bases at V and 9 bases at J; junction bases unmatched: 3.

This clonotype has ten or more counts. CDR3 protein: CASIQEWTHYNEQFF. The DNA for the CDR3 is TGTGCCAGCATCCAAGAATGGACTCACTACAATGAGCAGTTCTTC. J is TRBJ2-1 and V is TRBV6-2 or TRBV6-3; a possible D gene is TRBD2 (5 bases). CDR3 length: 15 residues. The V and J ends lost 7 bases and 3 bases respectively, with 16 bases between them. Per germline, CDR1 MNHEY and CDR2 SVGEGT.

This clonotype was seen at least ten times. At one of its ends the junction is not consistent with the germline gene, which may arise from a read error. The chain carries TRBV4-1 and TRBJ2-7; 9 bases fit TRBD2. The CDR3 loop spans 15 amino acids. Germline CDR1 MGHRA, CDR2 YSYEKL. The CDR3 DNA is TGTGCCAGCAGCCAAGCAGGGACTAGCAGTTACGAGCAGTACTTC. Protein sequence: CASSQAGTSSYEQYF.

There are many counts of this clonotype. The CDR3, as DNA: TGTGCCAGCAGCTTAGCGGGGACGACAGATACGCAGTATTTT. Translating gives CASSLAGTTDTQYF. The V call is TRBV7-3, the J call TRBJ2-3; D perhaps matches TRBD2 (6 bases). In germline, CDR1 is SGHTA, CDR2 FQGTGA. V lost 2 bases to trimming and J lost 3 bases, with 9 bases between them. The CDR3 loop spans 14 amino acids.

This clonotype has a count of ten or more. The chain carries TRBV6-1 and TRBJ2-5; no definite D call. The V gene lost 3 bases and the J gene lost 5 bases, with 10 bases spanning the gap. CDR3 length equals 13 residues. The germline V gene has CDR1 MNHNS and CDR2 SASEGT. CDR3 sequence (DNA): TGTGCCAGCAGTGACGGCGGCCGGGAGACCCAGTACTTC. Translating gives CASSDGGRETQYF.

The table lists this clonotype with many counts. This sequence joins TRBV7-8 and TRBJ2-1; D gene ambiguous. The CDR3 is 16 amino acids. Trimming removed 5 bases from V and 1 base from J, with 15 bases in between. The germline gives CDR1 SGHVS, CDR2 FQNEAQ. The CDR3 region has the DNA TGTGCCAGCAGCAGCGCTAAAGGAGAATCCTACAATGAGCAGTTCTTC. Translation gives CASSSAKGESYNEQFF.

This clonotype was detected many times. One end of the junction is discordant with germline, which a read error may explain. The chain joins TRBV28 to TRBJ2-5; 9 bases fit TRBD2. Germline V lookup: CDR1 MDHEN, CDR2 SYDVKM. The CDR3 contains 16 residues. Here the CDR3 reads CASSPLAGFYQETQYF. The CDR3 DNA reads as TGTGCCAGCAGTCCTCTAGCGGGATTCTACCAGGAGACCCAGTACTTC.

The CDR3 coding sequence is TGTGCCAGTAGGGGAGGATATGGCTACACCTTC. Its translation: CASRGGYGYTF. V usage is TRBV27 and J usage is TRBJ1-2; TRBD1 is a possible D gene (5 bases). This CDR3 is built from 11 residues. CDR1 and CDR2 (germline): MNHEY, SMNVEV (reference sequence). V dropped 9 bases and J dropped 5 bases, with 10 bases sitting between them.

This clonotype was counted at least ten times. This chain joins TRBV5-6 and TRBJ2-5, with D perhaps matching TRBD1 or TRBD2 (5 bases each). The V and J ends lost 0 bases and 4 bases respectively, with 13 bases between them. This CDR3 is 15 amino acids long. From germline, CDR1 is SGHDT and CDR2 YYEEEE. The chain's CDR3 is CASSLGIRGRETQYF. For the CDR3, the DNA is TGTGCCAGCAGCTTGGGGATCCGGGGCCGAGAGACCCAGTACTTC.

In this sample, this clonotype turned up a few times. The chain links TRBV5-1 to TRBJ2-1; 8 nucleotides line up with TRBD2. Germline values: CDR1 SGHRS, CDR2 YFSETQ. Unmatched junction bases numbered 4, after V lost 0 bases and J lost 5 bases. The CDR3 sequence is 15 residues long. CDR3 nucleotide sequence: TGCGCCAGCAGCTTGGATAGCGGGAATCACAATGAGCAGTTCTTC. Its translation: CASSLDSGNHNEQFF.

This clonotype was counted at least ten times. The gene calls are TRBV7-9 and TRBJ2-3, with 8 bases fitting TRBD2. From germline, CDR1 is SEHNR and CDR2 FQNEAQ (reference sequence). The CDR3 loop spans 20 amino acids. The ends lost 0 bases at V and 2 bases at J; junction bases unmatched: 16. The CDR3 DNA reads TGTGCCAGCAGCTTAGCCCGTCGACTAGCGTCTACCTTCTTCACAGATACGCAGTATTTT. It is translated as CASSLARRLASTFFTDTQYF. The full variable domain, rest sourced from reference TRBV7-9 and TRBJ2-3, is DTGVSQNPRHKITKRGQNVTFRCDPISEHNRLYWYRQTLGQGPEFLTYFQNEAQLEKSRLLSDRFSAERPKGSFSTLEIQRTEQGDSAMYLCASSLARRLASTFFTDTQYFGPGTRLTVL.

The rearrangement uses TRBV9 and TRBJ2-7, with D perhaps TRBD2 (7 bases). This CDR3 comprises 13 residues. Germline V gives CDR1 SGDLS, CDR2 YYNGEE. V was clipped by 0 bases and J by 6 bases, with 10 bases between them. CDR3 coding DNA: TGTGCCAGCAGCGTAGGGGGGGGCTCCGAGCAGTACTTC. Amino acid sequence: CASSVGGGSEQYF.

This clonotype has just a few counts. Sequence at one end of the junction differs from germline and may be a read error. The gene calls are TRBV20-1 and TRBJ1-5, with D perhaps TRBD1 (5 bases). This CDR3 contains 15 residues. CDR1 is DFQATT and CDR2 is SNEGSKA in the germline V gene (reference sequence). The DNA for the CDR3 is TGCAGTGCTCTCATATCCGAGGGGTTTAATCAGCACCAGCATTTT. It yields the protein CSALISEGFNQHQHF.

Only a few counts were recorded for this clonotype. The chain links TRBV5-1 to TRBJ1-1, with a tentative D call TRBD1 (6 bases). Germline V gene sequence: CDR1 SGHRS, CDR2 YFSETQ. Trimming removed 3 bases at V and 5 bases at J, with 14 bases between. This CDR3 comprises 14 residues. For the CDR3, the DNA is TGCGCCAGCAGCTCCTTATCAGGGGAAACTGAAGCTTTCTTT. As protein: CASSSLSGETEAFF.

Details on this clonotype: It may be a read error: a sequence one base away is much more abundant. The chain links TRBV5-1 to TRBJ2-2, with D possibly TRBD2 on 5 matching bases. The CDR3 totals 16 residues. Germline values: CDR1 SGHRS, CDR2 YFSETQ. Trimming removed 0 bases from V and 4 bases from J, with 13 bases in between. The CDR3: CASSLGGISSTGELFF. The DNA for the CDR3 is TGCGCCAGCAGCTTGGGAGGGATTTCGAGCACCGGGGAGCTGTTTTTT.

As concerns this clonotype: Possible read error: a much larger clone is one base away. This rearrangement joins TRBV20-1 to TRBJ2-7, with 7 nucleotides matching TRBD1. Germline CDR1 and CDR2: DFQATT and SNEGSKA (reference sequence). This CDR3 is built from 12 residues. CDR3 residues: CRAGTVPYEQYF. CDR3 bases: TGCAGAGCTGGGACAGTCCCCTACGAGCAGTACTTC.

This clonotype was seen just once. The chain has TRBV20-1 and TRBJ2-1; a weak D match, TRBD2 (5 bases). The CDR3 is 15 residues long. V was pared by 0 bases and J by 10 bases, with 19 bases between. Looked up from germline, CDR1 is DFQATT and CDR2 is SNEGSKA (reference sequence). For the CDR3, the DNA is TGCAGTGCTAGAGATCGGGAATCGCCCCGATTAGAGCAGTTCTTC. It specifies CSARDRESPRLEQFF.

Many counts were recorded for this clonotype. V usage is TRBV5-1 and J usage is TRBJ2-5; 8 bases are a match to TRBD1. V shed 0 bases and J 6 bases; nucleotides not matched to a gene: 13. Per germline, CDR1 SGHRS and CDR2 YFSETQ. The CDR3 is made up of 17 amino acids. The CDR3 loop reads CASSLALVAQGAKTQYF. Here the CDR3 DNA reads TGCGCCAGCAGCTTGGCCTTGGTTGCGCAGGGGGCAAAGACCCAGTACTTC.

This clonotype has a count of ten or more. The chain employs TRBV2 and TRBJ1-2, with D uncertain. This CDR3 comprises 13 residues. Trimming removed 3 bases at V and 4 bases at J, with 9 bases between. CDR1 and CDR2 (germline): SNHLY, FYNNEI. CDR3 DNA: TGTGCCAGCAGTGACCGGACGGTCTATGGCTACACCTTC. Translation: CASSDRTVYGYTF.

This clonotype showed up just a few times. This chain links TRBV9 with TRBJ2-5; 13 positions agree with TRBD2. V was clipped by 0 bases and J by 5 bases; unmatched bases: 13. The germline V gene has CDR1 SGDLS and CDR2 YYNGEE. CDR3 length equals 19 residues. CDR3 sequence: CASSVEFGTSGESGETQYF. CDR3 sequence (DNA): TGTGCCAGCAGCGTAGAGTTTGGGACTAGCGGGGAATCAGGGGAGACCCAGTACTTC.

The chain links TRBV6-4 to TRBJ2-5; 7 bases line up with TRBD1. Germline V gene data show CDR1 as MRHNA and CDR2 as SNTAGT. The CDR3 loop spans 15 amino acids. J gave up 7 bases and V 8 bases, and 16 bases lay outside the gene matches. The CDR3 loop reads CASLQRQGQRGTQYF. In DNA, the CDR3 is TGTGCCAGCCTACAACGACAGGGTCAACGGGGGACCCAGTACTTC.

This clonotype has at least ten counts. The V and J genes are TRBV6-2 or TRBV6-3 and TRBJ1-1, with 8 bases lining up with TRBD1. The V gene's germline CDR1 is MNHEY and CDR2 SVGEGT. The CDR3 sequence is 15 residues long. With 5 bases clipped from V and 1 base from J, the junction kept 6 bases outside the gene matches. The DNA for the CDR3 is TGTGCCAGCAGTGAAATCGACAGGGGGAACACTGAAGCTTTCTTT. Translation gives CASSEIDRGNTEAFF.

This clonotype was seen a few times. The chain links TRBV2 to TRBJ1-4; D is undetermined. V lost 1 base to trimming and J lost 8 bases, with 14 bases between them. The CDR3 has 15 amino acids. CDR1 is SNHLY and CDR2 is FYNNEI in the germline V gene. CDR3: CASSEGRPEIEKLFF. In nucleotides, the CDR3 is TGTGCCAGCAGTGAAGGGAGGCCCGAAATCGAAAAACTGTTTTTT.

As concerns this clonotype: A much larger clone lies one base from this, so it may be a read error. The gene calls are TRBV20-1 and TRBJ2-1; 8 bases match TRBD1. Germline trimming cut 5 bases from V and 12 bases from J; bases unmatched to any gene: 9. The CDR3 is made up of 12 amino acids. Looked up from germline, CDR1 is DFQATT and CDR2 is SNEGSKA (reference sequence). The CDR3 nucleotides read TGCAGTGCTGTAGGACAGGGAATGGGGCAGTTCTTC. Translated, it gives CSAVGQGMGQFF.

This clonotype was seen many times. The chain carries TRBV28 and TRBJ2-1; a possible D gene is TRBD1 (5 bases). CDR1 and CDR2 (germline): MDHEN, SYDVKM. V gave up 4 bases and J gave up 3 bases, with 10 bases separating them. The CDR3 is 14 amino acids. The CDR3 loop is CASSSGLLYNEQFF. As DNA, the CDR3 is TGTGCCAGCAGTTCAGGGTTACTCTACAATGAGCAGTTCTTC.

This clonotype has at least ten counts. The V gene is TRBV12-3 or TRBV12-4, the J gene TRBJ1-1; D gene uncertain. The CDR3 runs 14 residues. The V end was cut by 5 bases, the J end by 2 bases, with 12 bases between. Here the CDR3 DNA reads TGTGCCAGCAGTCTCGGGCCTATCAACACTGAAGCTTTCTTT. It translates to CASSLGPINTEAFF.